The rows below give T cell receptor beta chains drawn from one sample of a study of blood T cell repertoires in COVID-19. The assay was immunoSEQ multiplex PCR, and TCRdb's table has in-frame clones only and misses some. Of about 140,000 clones listed, more than 80% were seen once; the top ten hold roughly 9.6%. The sample was peripheral blood. Receptors originate from a woman older than 75 with acute or convalescent COVID-19. Both conserved end residues are part of each CDR3. A D gene is named only where the DNA matches it firmly. The size of a clone is reported for some rows only, either as once, few or many, or as a class for expanded clones.

d_gene,j_gene,v_gene,abundance,CDR3nt,CDR3aa
TRBD2,TRBJ2-7,TRBV18,.,TGTGCCAGCTCACGGAATGCGGGGGGTTCCTACGAGCAGTACTTC,CASSRNAGGSYEQYF
.,TRBJ1-4,TRBV2,.,TGTGCCAGCTCGGAAGAGGAACTAAATGAAAAACTGTTTTTT,CASSEEELNEKLFF
.,TRBJ2-1,TRBV4-3,.,TGCGCCAGCAGCCAAGAATCGGGGTCCGGACCTTATCAGTTCTTC,CASSQESGSGPYQFF
.,TRBJ1-1,TRBV29-1,.,TGCAGCGTGGGAGTGTGGAGCACTGAAGCTTTCTTT,CSVGVWSTEAFF
.,TRBJ2-5,TRBV4-1,.,TGCGCCAGCAGCCAAGCGTATGGGACTCACCAAGAGACCCAGTACTTC,CASSQAYGTHQETQYF
TRBD1,TRBJ2-2,TRBV2,few,TGTGCCAGCAGAGCTAAAGAGGGGACAGGGAATACCGGGGAGCTGTTTTTT,CASRAKEGTGNTGELFF
TRBD1,TRBJ1-1,TRBV29-1,.,TGCAGCGTACACAGGGGGCCCAACACTGAAGCTTTCTTT,CSVHRGPNTEAFF
.,TRBJ1-1,TRBV5-4,.,TGTGCCAGCAGCTCCGCCCGTGAACGGACAGTGAACACTGAAGCTTTCTTT,CASSSARERTVNTEAFF
.,TRBJ1-2,TRBV3-1/TRBV3-2,.,TGTGCCAGCAGCCACCTCGGTCGAGCCTTTTATGGCTACACCTTC,CASSHLGRAFYGYTF
.,TRBJ1-3,TRBV20-1,once,TGCAGTGCCGAGCGCAGGGACACCATATATTTT,CSAERRDTIYF
TRBD1,TRBJ1-4,TRBV6-6,.,TGTGCCAGCAGTTATCCGGACAGGGGGAGTGAAAAACTGTTTTTT,CASSYPDRGSEKLFF
TRBD1,TRBJ1-1,TRBV5-1,.,TGCGCCAGCAGCCTCCGACAGGGCGCAGCGAACACTGAAGCTTTCTTT,CASSLRQGAANTEAFF
TRBD1,TRBJ2-2,TRBV9,.,TGTGCCAGCAGCGTTACAGGGGCGAACACCGGGGAGCTGTTTTTT,CASSVTGANTGELFF
.,TRBJ1-2,TRBV19,once,TGTGCCAGTTTCGGCCGCCTAGCTAACTATGGCTACACCTTC,CASFGRLANYGYTF
TRBD1,TRBJ1-2,TRBV9,.,TGTGCCAGCAGCGTAGGAGGGGAGACAGGGGGGCGAGGCTACACCTTC,CASSVGGETGGRGYTF
.,TRBJ1-2,TRBV2,.,TGTGCCAGCAGTGAAGGCAGGAGAGGGAACTATGGCTACACCTTC,CASSEGRRGNYGYTF
TRBD1,TRBJ2-1,TRBV4-2,.,TGTGCCAGCAGCCATTACCGGGACAGAGAAAACAATGAGCAGTTCTTC,CASSHYRDRENNEQFF
.,TRBJ1-1,TRBV6-5,.,TGTGCCAGCAGTTACTCAGGACTGCCGGAGACTGAAGCTTTCTTT,CASSYSGLPETEAFF
.,TRBJ2-2,TRBV19,.,TGTGCCAGTAGTCCCAGCACCGGGACAACGAACACCGGGGAGCTGTTTTTT,CASSPSTGTTNTGELFF
.,TRBJ1-2,TRBV2,.,TGTGCCAGCAGTTTGGACTACTATGGCTACACCTTC,CASSLDYYGYTF
TRBD1,TRBJ1-3,TRBV7-9,few,TGTGCCAGCAGCCGTAGGGGACAGCACTCTGGAAACACCATATATTTT,CASSRRGQHSGNTIYF
TRBD1,TRBJ1-4,TRBV12-3/TRBV12-4,.,TGTGCCAGCAGCTCGACAGGGGGACTGTTTTTT,CASSSTGGLFF
.,TRBJ1-1,TRBV10-3,.,TGTGCCATCAGTCCTGGTCCCAGAACTGAAGCTTTCTTT,CAISPGPRTEAFF
TRBD2,TRBJ2-1,TRBV2,once,TGTGCCAGCAGTGCTAGCGGGGGGGCCTACAATGAGCAGTTCTTC,CASSASGGAYNEQFF
.,TRBJ1-5,TRBV6-5,once,TGTGCCAGCAGTTACTCGGAGGGAGGACAGCCCCAGCATTTT,CASSYSEGGQPQHF
TRBD2,TRBJ2-3,TRBV6-2/TRBV6-3,.,TGTGCCAGCACCCCCACTAGCGGGGGCCCTAGCACAGATACGCAGTATTTT,CASTPTSGGPSTDTQYF
TRBD1,TRBJ1-2,TRBV4-1,.,TGCGCCAGCAGCCCGACAGGGACAGGGTCAGGCTATGGCTACACCTTC,CASSPTGTGSGYGYTF
.,TRBJ2-2,TRBV5-1,.,TGCGCCAGCAGCCTTGACACTGACACCGGGGAGCTGTTTTTT,CASSLDTDTGELFF
TRBD1,TRBJ2-7,TRBV5-1,.,TGCGCCAGCAGGGGACAGTTTAGCTCCTACGAGCAGTACTTC,CASRGQFSSYEQYF
.,TRBJ2-5,TRBV5-1,.,TGCGCCAGCAGCTTGGGGACACAAGAAGAGACCCAGTACTTC,CASSLGTQEETQYF
TRBD2,TRBJ2-7,TRBV27,few,TGTGCCAGCAGTCCCCGCAGGTTAGCGGGGGGGATCAACGAGCAGTACTTC,CASSPRRLAGGINEQYF
.,TRBJ2-3,TRBV27,.,TGTGCCAGCAGTCGGGACACAGATACGCAGTATTTT,CASSRDTDTQYF
TRBD1,TRBJ1-1,TRBV4-3,.,TGCGCCAGCAGCCGGGGACAGGCCACGAACACTGAAGCTTTCTTT,CASSRGQATNTEAFF
.,TRBJ2-5,TRBV4-3,.,TGCGCCAGCAGCGTCGGTATTCAAGAGACCCAGTACTTC,CASSVGIQETQYF
TRBD1,TRBJ2-3,TRBV30,.,TGTGCCTGGAGTAAGGGACAGGCATCTAGCACAGATACGCAGTATTTT,CAWSKGQASSTDTQYF
TRBD2,TRBJ2-7,TRBV7-2,.,TGTGCCAGCAGTTCGATAGCGGGGGCCACCTACGAGCAGTACTTC,CASSSIAGATYEQYF
.,TRBJ1-1,TRBV10-3,once,TGTGCCATCAGTCGGACAGAATTGAACACTGAAGCTTTCTTT,CAISRTELNTEAFF
TRBD1,TRBJ1-3,TRBV19,.,TGTGCCAGTAGTACCCCCCAGGGGGTTCGGTCTGGAAACACCATATATTTT,CASSTPQGVRSGNTIYF
.,TRBJ2-5,TRBV6-1,.,TGTGCCAGCAGTGAATGGGGCGCAGGGGAGACCCAGTACTTC,CASSEWGAGETQYF